This T cell receptor (beta chain) comes out of a study of STAT5B mutations in CD4+ large granular lymphocyte leukemia. Study-wide points: Approximately 25% of private leukemic clonotypes occurred rarely in other patients' non-leukemic repertoires. Compared with healthy controls (2/35), patient top clones favored TRBV06 (8/27).

To note about this clone: Antigen unknown.

Clones were sequenced by immunoSEQ multiplex PCR, and TCRdb holds only the in-frame ones, with some missing. The repertoire has 21,000 or so clones, over 60% of them found once; the top ten carry less than 0.5%. This CDR3 comprises 15 residues. Deletions cut 5 bases from V and 5 bases from J, with 19 bases between. Germline CDR1 reads SGHRS; CDR2 reads YFSETQ. The chain carries TRBV5-1 and TRBJ1-1; D is perhaps TRBD1 (6 bases). This receptor was obtained from a human donor in good health. Sequencing was done on a sample of CD4+ T cells from blood buffy coats. The CDR3, as DNA: TGCGCCAGCAGGTCCGGGGGGGCAAGTCGGACTGAAGCTTTCTTT. This gives the protein CASRSGGASRTEAFF.